Given below is one T cell receptor (beta chain) in context. The data were obtained in a study of blood T cell repertoires in COVID-19. Study in general: PBMCs, B-cell-depleted T cells, or T cells provided the cDNA or gDNA that made up the material.

V lost 3 bases and J lost 5, with 14 bases in between. The CDR3 loop spans 14 amino acids. The germline V gene encodes CDR1 MDHEN and CDR2 SYDVKM. Original data processing: By means of reference gene primer amplification, nucleated cell counts were estimated. Data came from immunoSEQ multiplex PCR; TCRdb stores just in-frame clones and leaves some out. V, J and clone size were drawn from that table, and D and trimming were deduced from the DNA. The top ten clones hold nearly 2% of a sample with under 500,000 clones, roughly 87% of them seen once. Sequencing input: PBMCs or T cells enriched from blood (not recorded which). This sequence was found in a woman aged 18-29 years with acute COVID-19. The chain couples TRBV28 to TRBJ2-7; the D gene is possibly TRBD1 (6 bases). The CDR3 nucleotides read TGTGCCAGCAGTTTGAATACAGGGCTACACGAGCAGTACTTC. The encoded protein is CASSLNTGLHEQYF.